These 16 T cell receptor beta chains came from one sample sequenced in a study of cytomegalovirus exposure and HLA in healthy donors. Both 60 Vbeta primers and 13 Jbeta primers went into the PCR. The assay was immunoSEQ multiplex PCR, and TCRdb's table has in-frame clones only and misses some. In total, the table holds roughly 54,000 clones. Sequencing used PBMCs. Receptor source: a woman in her twenties or thirties in good health and CMV-seropositive.

The DNA of the CDR3 is TGTGCCAGCAGTGAACTAGCGGGGGCAGATACGCAGTATTTT. Its translation is CASSELAGADTQYF. This chain uses TRBV6-4 with TRBJ2-3; TRBD2 aligns across 11 bases. The CDR3 runs to 14 residues. Trimming took 3 bases from V and 4 from J; bases not matched to a gene: 0. The germline gives CDR1 MRHNA, CDR2 SNTAGT.

The chain uses TRBV9 and TRBJ2-1; 8 bases match TRBD2. The CDR3 loop spans 15 amino acids. Losses at the gene ends were 3 bases for V and 1 base for J; bases not matched to a gene: 3. CDR1 is SGDLS and CDR2 is YYNGEE in the germline V gene. The CDR3 loop reads CASSDSGNSYNEQFF. The CDR3 DNA follows: TGTGCCAGCAGCGATAGCGGGAATTCCTACAATGAGCAGTTCTTC.

The gene calls are TRBV7-9 and TRBJ1-3; 7 nucleotides match TRBD1. The CDR3 is made up of 16 amino acids. After removal of 5 bases from V and 0 bases from J, the junction contained 7 bases not matched to a gene. Germline CDR1 and CDR2: SEHNR and FQNEAQ (reference sequence). CDR3 DNA sequence: TGTGCCAGCAGCCCACCCGGGACAGCCTCTGGAAACACCATATATTTT. This codes for CASSPPGTASGNTIYF.

The genes are TRBV5-3 and TRBJ1-4; 8 bases fit TRBD1. TRBV5-3 is an ORF for which the function is uncertain. V shed 3 bases, J shed 2 bases, and the junction held 12 bases outside the gene matches. CDR3 length: 18 amino acids. CDR3 sequence reads: CARSCAHDRGGTNEKLFF. For the CDR3, the DNA is TGTGCCAGAAGCTGCGCACACGACAGGGGAGGCACTAATGAAAAACTGTTTTTT.

This rearrangement joins TRBV30 to TRBJ2-2, with D hard to call. The germline CDR1 and CDR2 sequences are GTSNPN and SVGIG (reference sequence). Trimming removed 0 bases at V and 10 bases at J, with 15 bases between. This CDR3 is 14 amino acids long. CDR3 nucleotides: TGTGCCTGGAGTGTACTCGTCCAGCGCCCGGAGCTGTTTTTT. Its protein product is CAWSVLVQRPELFF.

This chain uses TRBV6-1 with TRBJ2-1; 8 positions match TRBD1. This CDR3 has 14 residues. Losses at the gene ends were 5 bases for V and 7 bases for J; bases not matched to a gene: 7. Germline CDR1 reads MNHNS; CDR2 reads SASEGT. CDR3 sequence reads: CASSTGQGVNEQFF. In DNA, the CDR3 is TGTGCCAGCAGTACTGGACAGGGAGTGAATGAGCAGTTCTTC.

This chain links TRBV6-5 with TRBJ2-5, with 9 bases lining up with TRBD2. J lost 2 bases, V lost 0 bases, and 4 bases had no gene match. Germline CDR1 is MNHEY and CDR2 is SVGAGI. This CDR3 is 16 amino acids long. CDR3 protein: CASSYSLRGGQETQYF. The CDR3 bases are TGTGCCAGCAGTTACTCTTTGCGGGGGGGTCAAGAGACCCAGTACTTC.

V is TRBV7-2 and J is TRBJ2-7; 9 bases align to TRBD1. CDR1 and CDR2 from the germline V gene are SGHTA and FQGNSA. V was clipped by 3 bases and J by 4 bases; unmatched bases: 7. This CDR3 has 15 residues. The CDR3 region has the DNA TGTGCCAGCAGCTTGAACAGGGGGCTGATATACGAGCAGTACTTC. Translating gives CASSLNRGLIYEQYF.

V gene TRBV5-6 combines with J gene TRBJ2-1; D is possibly TRBD1 (5 bases). Germline CDR1 SGHDT, CDR2 YYEEEE. The CDR3 is made up of 14 amino acids. With 4 bases removed from V and 5 bases from J, the gap between germline ends came to 13 bases. The CDR3 DNA reads TGTGCCAGCAGCCAGGGCTGGTCCGACAATGAGCAGTTCTTC. Its translation: CASSQGWSDNEQFF.

The chain joins TRBV2 to TRBJ2-7, with TRBD1 as a possible D gene (5 bases). Germline V gene data show CDR1 as SNHLY and CDR2 as FYNNEI. V shed 8 bases and J shed 3 bases, with 8 bases lying between them. The CDR3 loop spans 11 amino acids. The CDR3 sequence: CASDRNYEQYF. As DNA, the CDR3 is TGTGCCAGCGACAGAAACTACGAGCAGTACTTC.

The rearrangement links TRBV6-1 to TRBJ2-7, with D maybe TRBD2 (5 bases). The assigned J gene may be wrong: the sequence end matches TRBJ2-5 better. CDR3 size: 14 residues. Per germline, CDR1 MNHNS and CDR2 SASEGT. The CDR3 sequence is CASSVDPEGETQYF. In DNA, the CDR3 is TGTGCCAGCAGCGTTGATCCCGAGGGAGAGACCCAGTACTTC.

The rearrangement links TRBV27 to TRBJ2-7; the match to TRBD1 covers 9 bases. V shed 6 bases, J shed 4 bases, and the junction held 7 bases outside the gene matches. Germline CDR1 and CDR2: MNHEY and SMNVEV (reference sequence). CDR3 length: 14 amino acids. The CDR3 loop is CASRQQGAGYEQYF. The CDR3 nucleotides read TGTGCCAGCAGACAACAGGGGGCTGGGTACGAGCAGTACTTC.

The V gene is TRBV5-4, the J gene TRBJ2-1; D gene ambiguous. V was shortened by 1 base and J by 4 bases, with 6 bases between the two germline ends. CDR1 and CDR2 (germline): SGHNT, YYREEE (reference sequence). CDR3 length: 13 amino acids. CDR3 coding DNA: TGTGCCAGCAGCTTGAGAGCGTACAATGAGCAGTTCTTC. Amino acid sequence: CASSLRAYNEQFF. Together with reference TRBV5-4 and TRBJ2-1, the CDR3 gives the full variable domain: ETGVTQSPTHLIKTRGQQVTLRCSSQSGHNTVSWYQQALGQGPQFIFQYYREEENGRGNFPPRFSGLQFPNYSSELNVNALELDDSALYLCASSLRAYNEQFFGPGTRLTVL.

CDR3 coding DNA: TGCGCCAGCAGCTTATATGCTAGCTTGGCTGAGACCCAGTACTTC. This encodes CASSLYASLAETQYF. This chain uses TRBV5-1 with TRBJ2-5; the D gene is possibly TRBD2 (5 bases). The CDR3 is 15 residues long. Germline-derived CDR1 and CDR2 are SGHRS and YFSETQ. V gave up 2 bases and J gave up 5 bases, with 16 bases separating them.

The rearrangement uses TRBV4-1 and TRBJ2-3, with 8 nucleotides matching TRBD1. Germline CDR1 reads MGHRA; CDR2 reads YSYEKL. Trimming cost V 1 base and J 3 bases; bases outside gene matches: 12. The CDR3 is 18 residues long. The CDR3 protein is CASSQGGRGPWGTDTQYF. The CDR3 DNA sequence: TGCGCCAGCAGCCAAGGGGGCAGGGGGCCCTGGGGGACAGATACGCAGTATTTT.

The chain joins TRBV7-9 to TRBJ1-2; D perhaps matches TRBD1 (5 bases). CDR1 is SEHNR and CDR2 is FQNEAQ in the germline V gene (reference sequence). CDR3 length: 13 amino acids. Trimming took off 3 bases at V and 7 bases at J, with 12 bases between the two ends. The CDR3 here is CASSLGPKGGYTF. The DNA for the CDR3 is TGTGCCAGCAGCTTGGGGCCGAAAGGTGGCTACACCTTC.